Below are 30 T cell receptor beta chains sequenced from a single sample in a study of identifying expanded T cells in peripheral blood. Assay: immunoSEQ multiplex PCR; the TCRdb copy retains only in-frame clones and omits some. The sample consists of approximately 100,000 clones, about nine tenths of them appearing once. Sequencing used blood. Receptors originate from a person aged 18 to 75 in good health.

This sequence joins TRBV5-6 and TRBJ2-1; the D call may be TRBD1 or TRBD2 (6 bases each). The CDR3 is 15 residues long. Per the germline V gene, CDR1 is SGHDT and CDR2 is YYEEEE. V was pared by 4 bases and J by 2 bases, with 13 bases between. The CDR3 nucleotides read TGTGCCAGCAGCAAGGGGGGTACACCCTACAATGAGCAGTTCTTC. Its translation is CASSKGGTPYNEQFF.

This chain uses TRBV2 with TRBJ1-1; 8 bases agree with TRBD1. The CDR3 spans 14 residues. Germline loops: CDR1 SNHLY, CDR2 FYNNEI. Unmatched junction bases numbered 3, after V lost 6 bases and J lost 0 bases. CDR3 protein: CASRTGALNTEAFF. CDR3 coding DNA: TGTGCCAGCAGGACAGGGGCCTTGAACACTGAAGCTTTCTTT.

The rearrangement uses TRBV5-1 and TRBJ1-6, with D possibly matching TRBD1 (5 bases). V dropped 6 bases and J dropped 7 bases, with 14 bases sitting between them. This CDR3 is 14 amino acids long. The germline gives CDR1 SGHRS, CDR2 YFSETQ. In DNA, the CDR3 is TGCGCCAGCACCCATACTGGGGGGAATTCACCCCTCCACTTT. Amino acids: CASTHTGGNSPLHF.

The chain joins TRBV18 to TRBJ1-2; 7 bases map to TRBD1. The CDR3 has 14 amino acids. V shed 4 bases and J 4 bases; nucleotides not matched to a gene: 6. Germline CDR1 is KGHSH and CDR2 is LQKENI. DNA for the CDR3: TGTGCCAGCTCACTCTCGACAGGGAGCTATGGCTACACCTTC. The encoded protein is CASSLSTGSYGYTF.

This clone was recorded once. This sequence joins TRBV28 and TRBJ2-7; 9 bases fit TRBD1. The germline V gene has CDR1 MDHEN and CDR2 SYDVKM. This CDR3 has 16 amino acids. With V trimmed by 3 bases and J by 5 bases, 11 bases remained unmatched. The CDR3 DNA follows: TGTGCCAGCAGTTTCCCTGGACAGGGGACGTTCAACGAGCAGTACTTC. Translating gives CASSFPGQGTFNEQYF.

CDR3 coding DNA: TGTGCCAGCGCGGCAGGGCTAGCCAAAAACATTCAGTACTTC. Translating gives CASAAGLAKNIQYF. The chain has TRBV9 and TRBJ2-4; D possibly corresponds to TRBD1 (5 bases). Germline loops: CDR1 SGDLS, CDR2 YYNGEE. The CDR3 is 14 residues long. The V gene lost 7 bases and the J gene lost 0 bases, with 11 bases spanning the gap.

This chain's CDR3 is CAISANNQPQHF. The CDR3 DNA sequence: TGTGCCATCAGTGCTAACAATCAGCCCCAGCATTTT. V is TRBV10-3 and J is TRBJ1-5, with D hard to call. The CDR3 consists of 12 residues. Looked up from germline, CDR1 is ENHRY and CDR2 is SYGVKD. The V end was cut by 4 bases, the J end by 3 bases, with 4 bases between.

The V gene is TRBV27, the J gene TRBJ2-7; 11 nucleotides line up with TRBD1. The CDR3 has 14 residues. CDR1 is MNHEY and CDR2 is SMNVEV in the germline V gene (reference sequence). The V gene end was trimmed by 4 bases and the J gene end by 6 bases; junction bases not matched to a gene: 5. As DNA, the CDR3 is TGTGCCAGCAGTTCGACCGGGACAGGGGGCGAGCAGTACTTC. This encodes CASSSTGTGGEQYF.

This chain connects TRBV30 to TRBJ2-5; TRBD1 aligns across 10 bases. Germline CDR1 reads GTSNPN; CDR2 reads SVGIG (reference sequence). The ends lost 2 bases at V and 4 bases at J; junction bases unmatched: 4. The CDR3 loop spans 14 amino acids. The CDR3 nucleotides are TGTGCCTGGAGTAGGACAGGGGGTGGAGAGACCCAGTACTTC. Translating gives CAWSRTGGGETQYF.

The chain employs TRBV7-5 and TRBJ1-5; the table's D gene call, TRBD1, was not cross checked with the DNA. TRBV7-5 is an annotated pseudogene. The length of the CDR3 is 14 residues. For the CDR3, the DNA is TGTGCCAGCAGCTTGGGGGCAATGAATCAGCCCCAGCATTTT. Protein product: CASSLGAMNQPQHF.

J is TRBJ2-7 and V is TRBV28, with 7 nucleotides matching TRBD2. CDR1 and CDR2 (germline): MDHEN, SYDVKM. V was clipped by 6 bases and J by 7 bases; unmatched bases: 12. The CDR3 totals 14 residues. As DNA, the CDR3 is TGTGCCAGCAGCCTCAACATGGGGGGGGAGGAGCAGTACTTC. This gives the protein CASSLNMGGEEQYF.

The chain has TRBV11-2 and TRBJ2-3; D perhaps matches TRBD1 (6 bases). The CDR3 spans 15 residues. The V and J ends lost 1 base and 6 bases respectively, with 14 bases between them. CDR1 is SGHAT and CDR2 is FQNNGV in the germline V gene. In DNA form, the CDR3 reads TGTGCCAGCAGCTTAGTAGGTCGGGACATCGATACGCAGTATTTT. Translating it yields CASSLVGRDIDTQYF.

The chain combines TRBV7-3 with TRBJ2-6; D call uncertain. V was shortened by 6 bases and J by 4 bases, with 7 bases between the two germline ends. The CDR3 sequence is 13 residues long. CDR1 and CDR2 from the germline V gene are SGHTA and FQGTGA. As DNA, the CDR3 is TGTGCCAGCAGATTTTCCGGGGCCAACGTCCTGACTTTC. Translated: CASRFSGANVLTF.

V gene TRBV2 combines with J gene TRBJ2-2, with 8 bases identical to TRBD2. V shed 5 bases, J shed 7 bases, and the junction held 6 bases outside the gene matches. This CDR3 has 14 residues. Germline CDR1 reads SNHLY; CDR2 reads FYNNEI. For the CDR3, the DNA is TGTGCCAGCAGTTCCATTCTAGCGGGCGGGGAGCTGTTTTTT. It translates to CASSSILAGGELFF.

The chain uses TRBV29-1 and TRBJ2-7, with 7 positions matching TRBD1. The CDR3 contains 15 residues. CDR1 is SQVTM, CDR2 ANQGSEA, per germline. Trimming cost V 2 bases and J 2 bases; bases outside gene matches: 9. CDR3: CSVEFRGQLTYEQYF. The CDR3 DNA reads as TGCAGCGTTGAATTTAGGGGGCAGTTGACCTACGAGCAGTACTTC.

Of note for this clone: The sample carries other DNA sequences with the same CDR3. The chain carries TRBV27 and TRBJ2-3; D gene uncertain. CDR3 length equals 11 residues. V lost 4 bases and J lost 2, with 1 base in between. Germline CDR1 is MNHEY and CDR2 is SMNVEV (reference sequence). The CDR3 here is CASSSTDTQYF. CDR3 sequence (DNA): TGTGCCAGCAGTTCCACAGATACGCAGTATTTT.

V usage is TRBV6-1 and J usage is TRBJ2-2; D call uncertain. This CDR3 has 14 residues. Germline V lookup: CDR1 MNHNS, CDR2 SASEGT. Deletions cut 1 base from V and 3 bases from J, with 6 bases between. The CDR3 region has the DNA TGTGCCAGCAGTGAAGGGACGGACACCGGGGAGCTGTTTTTT. It encodes CASSEGTDTGELFF.

The V and J genes are TRBV11-2 and TRBJ2-7, with D tentatively TRBD2 (5 bases). Germline assignment: CDR1 SGHAT and CDR2 FQNNGV. The CDR3 consists of 15 residues. With 4 bases removed from V and 5 bases from J, the gap between germline ends came to 18 bases. CDR3 sequence reads: CASSSRDFFPHEQYF. CDR3 DNA sequence: TGTGCCAGCAGCTCTCGGGATTTTTTCCCCCACGAGCAGTACTTC.

This clone was picked up a small number of times. The J gene is TRBJ2-1, the V gene TRBV6-4; tentative D call: TRBD1 (6 bases). V was cut by 0 bases and J by 7 bases, with 13 bases left in between. The CDR3 is made up of 15 amino acids. Germline V gene data show CDR1 as MRHNA and CDR2 as SNTAGT. CDR3: CASSDSTGMANEQFF. DNA of the CDR3: TGTGCCAGCAGTGACTCAACAGGGATGGCAAATGAGCAGTTCTTC.

V is TRBV23-1 and J is TRBJ1-1, with 7 nucleotides matching TRBD1. TRBV23-1 is an ORF for which the function is uncertain. The V segment lost 2 bases and the J segment 3 bases; nucleotides outside the gene matches: 3. The CDR3 extends over 14 amino acids. CDR3 loop: CASSQGGQHTEAFF. The CDR3 coding sequence is TGCGCCAGCAGTCAAGGGGGACAGCACACTGAAGCTTTCTTT.

The rearrangement joins TRBV13 to TRBJ1-4; 7 bases line up with TRBD1. CDR3 length: 17 amino acids. The V gene end was trimmed by 5 bases and the J gene end by 0 bases; junction bases not matched to a gene: 9. In germline, CDR1 is PRHDT, CDR2 FYEKMQ (reference sequence). The CDR3 region is CASSEGQTSATNEKLFF. The CDR3, as DNA: TGTGCCAGCAGCGAGGGACAGACAAGTGCAACTAATGAAAAACTGTTTTTT.

This chain joins TRBV7-6 and TRBJ2-7, with TRBD1 matching 8 bases. CDR1 and CDR2 from the germline V gene are SGHVS and FNYEAQ. The CDR3 loop spans 15 amino acids. Trimming at V came to 3 bases and at J to 2 bases, leaving 6 bases not matched to a gene. The CDR3 region has the DNA TGTGCCAGCAGCTTTCAGGGGGCAGGGACCTACGAGCAGTACTTC. This encodes CASSFQGAGTYEQYF. Based on the CDR3 plus reference TRBV7-6 and TRBJ2-7, the full variable domain is GAGVSQSPRYKVTKRGQDVALRCDPISGHVSLYWYRQALGQGPEFLTYFNYEAQQDKSGLPNDRFSAERPEGSISTLTIQRTEQRDSAMYRCASSFQGAGTYEQYFGPGTRLTVT.

The table lists this clone with a count of one. CDR3 coding DNA: TGCGCCACTCGGGCGGGCCTGAACACTGAAGCTTTCTTT. This encodes CATRAGLNTEAFF. This sequence joins TRBV10-2 and TRBJ1-1, with D uncertain. With 10 bases removed from V and 0 bases from J, the gap between germline ends came to 12 bases. This CDR3 is built from 13 residues. Per the germline V gene, CDR1 is WSHSY and CDR2 is SAAADI.

The gene calls are TRBV4-3 and TRBJ1-2; maybe TRBD1 (5 bases). The V end lost 4 bases, the J end lost 2 bases, and 17 bases lay between the germline ends. CDR1 and CDR2 (germline): LGHNA, YSLEER. The CDR3 is 16 residues long. The CDR3 sequence is CASSLTMDTTNYGYTF. In DNA, the CDR3 is TGCGCCAGCAGCCTAACGATGGACACAACGAACTATGGCTACACCTTC.

The chain couples TRBV5-4 to TRBJ2-3; 12 bases agree with TRBD2. This CDR3 has 19 amino acids. Germline loops: CDR1 SGHNT, CDR2 YYREEE (reference sequence). Trimming cost V 1 base and J 0 bases; bases outside gene matches: 9. The CDR3 sequence is CASSLPSGGAKGSTDTQYF. The DNA of the CDR3 is TGTGCCAGCAGCTTGCCTAGCGGGGGGGCGAAGGGAAGCACAGATACGCAGTATTTT.

As to this clone: A read error may account for a junction end that differs from germline. The CDR3 DNA reads as TGCAGCGTAGAAGCTCTAGCAGATACGCAGTATTTT. Amino acid sequence: CSVEALADTQYF. V gene TRBV29-1 combines with J gene TRBJ2-3, with unresolved D. The germline CDR1 and CDR2 sequences are SQVTM and ANQGSEA. This CDR3 comprises 12 residues.

In its sample, this clone ranks as medium-sized. This chain connects TRBV7-2 to TRBJ1-5; D gene unclear. The length of the CDR3 is 13 residues. Trimming shortened V by 5 bases and J by 4 bases, and 9 bases separated the two germline ends. Per germline, CDR1 SGHTA and CDR2 FQGNSA. The CDR3 loop reads CASSHGGNQPQHF. In DNA form, the CDR3 reads TGTGCCAGCAGCCACGGTGGGAATCAGCCCCAGCATTTT. Full variable domain (remainder filled in from reference TRBV7-2 and TRBJ1-5): GAGVSQSPSNKVTEKGKDVELRCDPISGHTALYWYRQSLGQGLEFLIYFQGNSAPDKSGLPSDRFSAERTGGSVSTLTIQRTQQEDSAVYLCASSHGGNQPQHFGDGTRLSIL.

V usage is TRBV5-6 and J usage is TRBJ1-3, with 7 bases aligning to TRBD1. V lost 5 bases and J lost 4; bases outside the gene matches: 0. The germline gives CDR1 SGHDT, CDR2 YYEEEE. The CDR3 sequence is 12 residues long. The CDR3 loop reads CASRQGGNTIYF. Written as DNA, the CDR3 is TGTGCCAGCAGACAGGGGGGAAACACCATATATTTT.

V and J are TRBV27 and TRBJ1-1, with 9 bases lining up with TRBD1. The CDR3 length is 16 residues. Germline lookup yields CDR1 MNHEY and CDR2 SMNVEV (reference sequence). V shed 5 bases, J shed 0 bases, and the junction held 7 bases outside the gene matches. The CDR3 coding sequence is TGTGCCAGCAGTCTTCGGACAGGGGTTGTGAACACTGAAGCTTTCTTT. It specifies CASSLRTGVVNTEAFF.

The DNA for the CDR3 is TGTGCCAGCAGTTCCCCCATCGGGTTTGGGAAGAGAAACACCGGGGAGCTGTTTTTT. Its protein product is CASSSPIGFGKRNTGELFF. V and J are TRBV28 and TRBJ2-2; unclear D gene. With 4 bases removed from V and 2 bases from J, the gap between germline ends came to 23 bases. This CDR3 region has 19 residues. Per the germline V gene, CDR1 is MDHEN and CDR2 is SYDVKM.